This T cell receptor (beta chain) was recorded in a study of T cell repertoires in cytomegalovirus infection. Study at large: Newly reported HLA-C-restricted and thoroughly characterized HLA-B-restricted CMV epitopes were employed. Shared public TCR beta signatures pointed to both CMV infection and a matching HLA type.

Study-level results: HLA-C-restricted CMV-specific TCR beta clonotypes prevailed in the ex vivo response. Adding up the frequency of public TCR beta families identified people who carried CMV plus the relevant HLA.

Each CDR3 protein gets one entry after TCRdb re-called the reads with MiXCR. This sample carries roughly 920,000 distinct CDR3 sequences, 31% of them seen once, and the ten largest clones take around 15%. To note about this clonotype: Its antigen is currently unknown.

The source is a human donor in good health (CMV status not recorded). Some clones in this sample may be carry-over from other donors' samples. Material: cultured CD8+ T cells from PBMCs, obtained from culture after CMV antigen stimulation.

The CDR3 coding sequence is TGTGCCAGCAGCTTATCGGATTTATGGGGGGATTTCAACACCGGGGAGCTGTTTTTT. This translates into CASSLSDLWGDFNTGELFF. The chain recombines TRBV7-6 with TRBJ2-2, with D maybe TRBD2 (6 bases). V lost 2 bases to trimming and J lost 2 bases, with 21 bases between them. Germline CDR1 is SGHVS and CDR2 is FNYEAQ. CDR3 length: 19 amino acids. Looking up the rest from reference TRBV7-6 and TRBJ2-2 gives the full variable domain: GAGVSQSPRYKVTKRGQDVALRCDPISGHVSLYWYRQALGQGPEFLTYFNYEAQQDKSGLPNDRFSAERPEGSISTLTIQRTEQRDSAMYRCASSLSDLWGDFNTGELFFGEGSRLTVL.